The 19 T cell receptor beta chains below were found in one sample sequenced in a study of long-term antiretroviral therapy in people with HIV. The immunoSEQ assay was v3.0, run at survey level. Measured with immunoSEQ multiplex PCR; TCRdb has only the in-frame clones, and not every one. The repertoire consists of tens of thousands of clones, with over 70% occurring once and the leading ten covering around 15%. The sequencing used unsorted PBMCs, collected approximately 4.1 years after starting antiretroviral therapy. The receptor source for this set is a man in his thirties or forties with HIV.

V gene TRBV18 combines with J gene TRBJ2-7; TRBD2 aligns across 7 bases. The germline CDR1 and CDR2 sequences are KGHSH and LQKENI. V was pared by 3 bases and J by 0 bases, with 11 bases of the junction left unmatched. There are 17 residues in the CDR3. This CDR3 reads CASSPPPLARSSYEQYF. In DNA form, the CDR3 reads TGTGCCAGCTCACCTCCTCCACTAGCGAGATCCTCCTACGAGCAGTACTTC.

The gene calls are TRBV30 and TRBJ1-2; no firm D call. Germline V gene lookup returns CDR1 GTSNPN and CDR2 SVGIG (reference sequence). CDR3 size: 13 residues. V was pared by 0 bases and J by 8 bases, with 13 bases between. CDR3 amino acids: CAWSVLGLGGYTF. The CDR3 DNA sequence: TGTGCCTGGAGTGTTTTAGGGCTTGGAGGCTACACCTTC.

The rearrangement joins TRBV5-4 to TRBJ2-5; TRBD2 matches 8 bases. This CDR3 has 15 residues. Germline V gene sequence: CDR1 SGHNT, CDR2 YYREEE (reference sequence). J gave up 2 bases and V 0 bases, and 3 bases lay outside the gene matches. CDR3 nucleotides: TGTGCCAGCAGCTTGGTGGTAGCGGGACAAGAGACCCAGTACTTC. Translated, it gives CASSLVVAGQETQYF.

The J gene is TRBJ2-1, the V gene TRBV28; D is unclear. V was trimmed by 6 bases and J by 1 base, leaving 13 bases between them. This CDR3 contains 15 residues. The V gene's germline CDR1 is MDHEN and CDR2 SYDVKM. The CDR3 spells CASSPFGTSYNEQFF. The DNA for the CDR3 is TGTGCCAGCAGCCCGTTTGGAACTTCCTACAATGAGCAGTTCTTC.

The genes are TRBV6-1 and TRBJ1-5; the match to TRBD1 covers 9 bases. The germline V gene has CDR1 MNHNS and CDR2 SASEGT. The CDR3 loop spans 13 amino acids. V was clipped by 6 bases and J by 4 bases; unmatched bases: 1. The CDR3 loop is CASRGTGNQPQHF. CDR3 coding DNA: TGTGCCAGCAGAGGGACAGGGAATCAGCCCCAGCATTTT.

The chain joins TRBV6-4 to TRBJ2-3; D possibly corresponds to TRBD1 (6 bases). CDR1 MRHNA and CDR2 SNTAGT come from the germline V gene. The V end lost 6 bases, the J end lost 1 base, and 14 bases lay between the germline ends. This CDR3 region has 15 residues. CDR3 in DNA: TGTGCCAGCAGCCCGACAGGATCGGGCACAGATACGCAGTATTTT. Its protein product is CASSPTGSGTDTQYF.

The chain links TRBV7-3 to TRBJ2-6; 7 bases match TRBD1. Trimming cost V 4 bases and J 0 bases; bases outside gene matches: 3. The CDR3 is 16 amino acids. In germline, CDR1 is SGHTA, CDR2 FQGTGA. The CDR3 DNA reads TGTGCCAGCAGCTCGGGACAGACCTCTGGGGCCAACGTCCTGACTTTC. The encoded protein is CASSSGQTSGANVLTF.

The rearrangement joins TRBV28 to TRBJ2-7; 10 nucleotides agree with TRBD2. The V and J ends lost 8 bases and 4 bases, in that order; junction bases with no gene match: 8. The germline gives CDR1 MDHEN, CDR2 SYDVKM. The length of the CDR3 is 14 residues. The CDR3: CASGPSGSGYEQYF. In nucleotides, the CDR3 is TGTGCCAGCGGGCCTAGCGGGAGCGGGTACGAGCAGTACTTC.

The J gene is TRBJ1-1, the V gene TRBV6-1; D ambiguous. CDR1 is MNHNS, CDR2 SASEGT, per germline. The germline V and J ends were trimmed by 3 bases and 4 bases, with 12 bases remaining between them. The CDR3 runs to 14 residues. CDR3 DNA: TGTGCCAGCAGTGACCTCAACGGCGGCACTGAAGCTTTCTTT. It is translated as CASSDLNGGTEAFF.

The chain is built from TRBV27 and TRBJ2-7; TRBD1 is a possible D gene (5 bases). The CDR3 is 15 amino acids. V gave up 4 bases and J gave up 0 bases, with 13 bases separating them. Germline CDR1 MNHEY, CDR2 SMNVEV (reference sequence). This CDR3 reads CASSYLRGYSYEQYF. As DNA, the CDR3 is TGTGCCAGCAGTTATCTTAGGGGATACTCCTACGAGCAGTACTTC.

This clone is a singleton in its sample. The gene calls are TRBV25-1 and TRBJ1-4; D possibly corresponds to TRBD1 (6 bases). There are 12 residues in the CDR3. Trimming took off 10 bases at V and 2 bases at J, with 8 bases between the two ends. Per the germline V gene, CDR1 is MGHDK and CDR2 is SYGVNS. The CDR3 DNA is TGTGCCACGACAGGCACTAATGAAAAACTGTTTTTT. Translation: CATTGTNEKLFF.

The CDR3 region is CASSEVALAETYEQYF. The CDR3 DNA follows: TGTGCCAGCAGTGAAGTGGCGCTAGCGGAGACCTACGAGCAGTACTTC. This rearrangement joins TRBV2 to TRBJ2-7, with 7 positions matching TRBD2. CDR1 is SNHLY, CDR2 FYNNEI, per germline. Unmatched junction bases numbered 8, after V lost 1 base and J lost 2 bases. The CDR3 runs to 16 residues.

The chain joins TRBV11-2 to TRBJ2-3, with D possibly TRBD2 on 6 matching bases. Trimming removed 8 bases at V and 3 bases at J, with 18 bases between. This CDR3 region has 15 residues. Looked up from germline, CDR1 is SGHAT and CDR2 is FQNNGV. CDR3 nucleotides: TGTGCCAGCCTAAGAGGACTACAAGGAACAGATACGCAGTATTTT. Protein product: CASLRGLQGTDTQYF.

This chain connects TRBV11-3 to TRBJ2-2; D possibly corresponds to TRBD2 (6 bases). The CDR3 runs 15 residues. V lost 5 bases, J lost 0 bases, and 10 bases lay in between. Germline loops: CDR1 SGHNT, CDR2 YENEEA. The DNA for the CDR3 is TGTGCCAGCAGCGCGGGGAACGCGAACACCGGGGAGCTGTTTTTT. Translation gives CASSAGNANTGELFF.

V gene TRBV4-1 combines with J gene TRBJ2-3; D gene uncertain. CDR1 and CDR2 (germline): MGHRA, YSYEKL. The CDR3 covers 14 residues. Between the trimmed V and J ends, which lost 4 bases and 3 bases, there was a span of 11 bases. CDR3 region: CASSLTPGTDTQYF. The CDR3 DNA is TGCGCCAGCAGCCTCACCCCTGGGACAGATACGCAGTATTTT.

The chain joins TRBV2 to TRBJ2-7; 7 bases align to TRBD2. This CDR3 has 13 amino acids. The germline V gene encodes CDR1 SNHLY and CDR2 FYNNEI. V lost 6 bases to trimming and J lost 9 bases; unmatched junction nucleotides: 11. The DNA for the CDR3 is TGTGCCAGCAGGGACGGACTAGAATTGGGGCAGTACTTC. It translates to CASRDGLELGQYF.

V gene TRBV28 combines with J gene TRBJ2-3; maybe TRBD1 (6 bases). CDR1 MDHEN and CDR2 SYDVKM come from the germline V gene. This CDR3 comprises 13 residues. Deletions cut 5 bases from V and 14 bases from J, with 20 bases between. Here the CDR3 reads CASSLEQGVFRYF. The CDR3 nucleotides are TGTGCCAGCAGTCTCGAACAGGGAGTATTTCGGTATTTT.

The gene calls are TRBV5-1 and TRBJ2-5; D is perhaps TRBD1 or TRBD2 (6 bases each). Germline V CDR1 and CDR2: SGHRS, YFSETQ. The ends were cut back, 1 base at V and 1 base at J, with 11 bases in the middle. This CDR3 comprises 15 residues. The CDR3 sequence: CASSLIKGGQETQYF. In DNA form, the CDR3 reads TGCGCCAGCAGCTTGATCAAGGGGGGCCAAGAGACCCAGTACTTC.

This clone has a handful of counts. This chain joins TRBV6-6 and TRBJ1-1; 9 nucleotides align to TRBD1. V lost 10 bases to trimming and J lost 1 base; unmatched junction nucleotides: 4. The germline gives CDR1 MNHNY, CDR2 SVGAGI (reference sequence). The CDR3 extends over 13 amino acids. DNA of the CDR3: TGTGCCACCGGGACAGGGTCGAACACTGAAGCTTTCTTT. It encodes CATGTGSNTEAFF.